This passage covers 18 T cell receptor beta chains from one sample sequenced in a study of blood T cell repertoires in COVID-19. Clones were read by immunoSEQ multiplex PCR, and TCRdb kept only the in-frame ones, dropping some. The sample lists fewer than 200,000 clones, roughly 91% seen once, with roughly 5% in the top ten. Input material: peripheral blood. Receptor source: a man aged 18 to 30 with COVID-19, enrolled during active disease.

The rearrangement uses TRBV18 and TRBJ1-5; D is possibly TRBD1 (5 bases). From germline, CDR1 is KGHSH and CDR2 LQKENI. The CDR3 spans 13 residues. With 3 bases removed from V and 7 bases from J, the gap between germline ends came to 10 bases. The CDR3 sequence: CASSPRGSQPQHF. The CDR3 DNA follows: TGTGCCAGCTCACCTAGGGGTAGCCAGCCCCAGCATTTT.

The CDR3 reads CASSADRQNYGYTF. As DNA, the CDR3 is TGTGCCAGTAGTGCGGACAGGCAGAACTATGGCTACACCTTC. The rearrangement uses TRBV19 and TRBJ1-2; TRBD1 matches at 7 bases. Germline CDR1 reads LNHDA; CDR2 reads SQIVND (reference sequence). The ends lost 5 bases at V and 2 bases at J; junction bases unmatched: 5. This CDR3 has 14 residues.

The rearrangement uses TRBV6-5 and TRBJ2-1; D not certain. CDR3 length: 12 amino acids. Deletions cut 6 bases from V and 7 bases from J, with 10 bases between. CDR1 and CDR2 from the germline V gene are MNHEY and SVGAGI. The CDR3 loop reads CASRRTLNEQFF. The CDR3 coding sequence is TGTGCCAGCAGGCGTACTCTGAATGAGCAGTTCTTC.

The rearrangement links TRBV11-3 to TRBJ2-2, with D possibly being TRBD2 (6 bases). The CDR3 is 17 amino acids. Per the germline V gene, CDR1 is SGHNT and CDR2 is YENEEA. Trimming cost V 5 bases and J 2 bases, with 18 bases left between them. The CDR3 nucleotides are TGTGCCAGCAGCCCCCGATCTCCCGGGGGAAACACCGGGGAGCTGTTTTTT. Its translation is CASSPRSPGGNTGELFF.

This chain joins TRBV7-9 and TRBJ2-7; perhaps TRBD2 as D (5 bases). Between the trimmed V and J ends, which lost 5 bases and 1 base, there was a span of 18 bases. This CDR3 spans 16 amino acids. From germline, CDR1 is SEHNR and CDR2 FQNEAQ (reference sequence). Here the CDR3 DNA reads TGTGCCAGCAGCACCCCGTCACACGGGGATTCCTACGAGCAGTACTTC. This translates into CASSTPSHGDSYEQYF. Full variable domain (remainder filled in from reference TRBV7-9 and TRBJ2-7): DTGVSQNPRHKITKRGQNVTFRCDPISEHNRLYWYRQTLGQGPEFLTYFQNEAQLEKSRLLSDRFSAERPKGSFSTLEIQRTEQGDSAMYLCASSTPSHGDSYEQYFGPGTRLTVT.

The chain links TRBV3-1 (or the pseudogene TRBV3-2) to TRBJ1-4; no definite D call. Germline V gene sequence: CDR1 LGHDT, CDR2 YNNKEL (reference sequence). The CDR3 is 16 amino acids. With 3 bases removed from V and 7 bases from J, the gap between germline ends came to 18 bases. The CDR3 coding sequence is TGTGCCAGCAGCCAGGGAGGACCCGGCCTTCGTGAAAAACTGTTTTTT. Its protein is CASSQGGPGLREKLFF.

The V call is TRBV9, the J call TRBJ1-3; no clear D. Germline assignment: CDR1 SGDLS and CDR2 YYNGEE. V was pared by 2 bases and J by 0 bases, with 9 bases between. This CDR3 is built from 15 residues. CDR3 coding DNA: TGTGCCAGCAGCGTTGGAGGACGCTCTGGAAACACCATATATTTT. This translates into CASSVGGRSGNTIYF. The whole variable domain, remainder taken from reference TRBV9 and TRBJ1-3, is DSGVTQTPKHLITATGQRVTLRCSPRSGDLSVYWYQQSLDQGLQFLIQYYNGEERAKGNILERFSAQQFPDLHSELNLSSLELGDSALYFCASSVGGRSGNTIYFGEGSWLTVV.

The chain links TRBV28 to TRBJ2-4; 7 bases line up with TRBD2. Germline V CDR1 and CDR2: MDHEN, SYDVKM. CDR3 size: 15 residues. V was clipped by 5 bases and J by 3 bases; unmatched bases: 7. DNA of the CDR3: TGTGCCAGCAGTCCGACCGGGGGGATCAAAAACATTCAGTACTTC. Encoded protein: CASSPTGGIKNIQYF. Combining the CDR3 with reference TRBV28 and TRBJ2-4 gives the whole variable domain DVKVTQSSRYLVKRTGEKVFLECVQDMDHENMFWYRQDPGLGLRLIYFSYDVKMKEKGDIPEGYSVSREKKERFSLILESASTNQTSMYLCASSPTGGIKNIQYFGAGTRLSVL.

J is TRBJ1-1 and V is TRBV7-8; 7 bases are a match to TRBD1. CDR3 length: 13 amino acids. With 5 bases clipped from V and 5 bases from J, the junction kept 5 bases outside the gene matches. Germline lookup yields CDR1 SGHVS and CDR2 FQNEAQ. The CDR3 here is CASSRDRETEAFF. CDR3 bases: TGTGCCAGCAGCCGAGACAGGGAAACTGAAGCTTTCTTT.

This clone showed up just once. The chain combines TRBV2 with TRBJ2-5, with D perhaps TRBD2 (6 bases). The CDR3 runs to 16 residues. V was clipped by 3 bases and J by 10 bases, with 24 bases between them. Germline loops: CDR1 SNHLY, CDR2 FYNNEI. CDR3 sequence: CASSEVWVAGPMSQYF. The CDR3 DNA reads TGTGCCAGCAGTGAGGTTTGGGTTGCGGGGCCGATGAGCCAGTACTTC.

V is TRBV28 and J is TRBJ1-5, with D perhaps matching TRBD1 (5 bases). The V gene lost 2 bases and the J gene lost 6 bases, with 23 bases spanning the gap. Germline lookup yields CDR1 MDHEN and CDR2 SYDVKM. The CDR3 contains 18 residues. CDR3 region: CASSLSRGMRGSSQPQHF. Here the CDR3 DNA reads TGTGCCAGCAGTTTAAGCCGGGGGATGAGGGGCTCCAGTCAGCCCCAGCATTTT.

The rearrangement joins TRBV20-1 to TRBJ2-7; a possible D gene is TRBD2 (5 bases). V was clipped by 5 bases and J by 3 bases, with 8 bases between them. Germline lookup yields CDR1 DFQATT and CDR2 SNEGSKA (reference sequence). The CDR3 is 11 residues long. CDR3 DNA sequence: TGCAGTGCTCGGGGAGACTACGAGCAGTACTTC. This encodes CSARGDYEQYF.

This rearrangement joins TRBV4-3 to TRBJ2-2; TRBD1 might be the D (6 bases). V was trimmed by 2 bases and J by 3 bases, leaving 13 bases between them. The CDR3 sequence is 16 residues long. CDR1 and CDR2 from the germline V gene are LGHNA and YSLEER. Here the CDR3 reads CASSQRQAPHTGELFF. Written as DNA, the CDR3 is TGCGCCAGCAGCCAAAGACAGGCCCCCCACACCGGGGAGCTGTTTTTT.

J is TRBJ1-4 and V is TRBV7-2, with 9 bases matching TRBD1. Per germline, CDR1 SGHTA and CDR2 FQGNSA. The CDR3 is made up of 14 amino acids. The trim removed 5 bases at V and 7 bases at J, leaving 5 bases unmatched. The CDR3 loop reads CASSENRGREKLFF. CDR3 coding DNA: TGTGCCAGCAGCGAGAACAGGGGGCGTGAAAAACTGTTTTTT.

This chain joins TRBV29-1 and TRBJ2-4; D is possibly TRBD1 (7 bases). The CDR3 spans 16 residues. Trimming left V 1 base short and J 2 bases short, with 15 bases between. Germline V gene data show CDR1 as SQVTM and CDR2 as ANQGSEA. The CDR3 sequence is CSVEGRGRDPKNIQYF. The DNA of the CDR3 is TGCAGCGTTGAAGGGAGGGGGCGAGATCCCAAAAACATTCAGTACTTC.

The chain carries TRBV28 and TRBJ2-2; 11 nucleotides align to TRBD2. Germline-derived CDR1 and CDR2 are MDHEN and SYDVKM. The CDR3 consists of 18 residues. V trimming: 3 bases; J trimming: 0 bases; junction bases outside the gene matches: 6. The CDR3 region is CASSFPGLAVANTGELFF. The CDR3 bases are TGTGCCAGCAGTTTTCCGGGACTAGCGGTAGCGAACACCGGGGAGCTGTTTTTT.

The chain carries TRBV29-1 and TRBJ2-7; unclear D gene. The CDR3 covers 13 residues. Trimming removed 5 bases at V and 0 bases at J, with 11 bases between. Per the germline V gene, CDR1 is SQVTM and CDR2 is ANQGSEA. Here the CDR3 DNA reads TGCAGCGTTCGAGGTTTGAGCTCCTACGAGCAGTACTTC. It codes for CSVRGLSSYEQYF.

This chain links TRBV6-9 with TRBJ2-1, with a weak D call TRBD2 (5 bases). In germline, CDR1 is MNHGY, CDR2 SVAAGI. V lost 1 base to trimming and J lost 8 bases, with 15 bases between them. The CDR3 loop spans 15 amino acids. The CDR3, as DNA: TGTGCCAGCAGTTATTGCGCTAGCACCAGCGATGAGCAGTTCTTC. The encoded protein is CASSYCASTSDEQFF.